This TCR beta chain was observed in a study of CD8 T cells in Susac syndrome. Broader study findings: The study recognized that its TCR sequencing and HLA analysis covered a relatively small number of individuals.

Of note for this clonotype: Antigen: not known.

RNA in amounts of roughly 0.5 to 1 ug was reverse transcribed with random hexamers. Each CDR3 protein is one row after TCRdb ran MiXCR on the immunoSEQ multiplex PCR reads. The table records 200,000 or so distinct CDR3 sequences, 90% to 96% of them present only once. The CDR3 extends over 12 amino acids. Trimming stripped 0 bases from V and 3 bases from J, with 6 bases between. Looked up from germline, CDR1 is GTSNPN and CDR2 is SVGIG (reference sequence). This chain links TRBV30 with TRBJ2-7, with D uncertain. This receptor was identified in a human donor with Susac syndrome. What was sequenced was CD4+ T cells from PBMCs. CDR3 region: CAWSVQSYEQYF. In nucleotides, the CDR3 is TGTGCCTGGAGTGTACAAAGCTACGAGCAGTACTTC.